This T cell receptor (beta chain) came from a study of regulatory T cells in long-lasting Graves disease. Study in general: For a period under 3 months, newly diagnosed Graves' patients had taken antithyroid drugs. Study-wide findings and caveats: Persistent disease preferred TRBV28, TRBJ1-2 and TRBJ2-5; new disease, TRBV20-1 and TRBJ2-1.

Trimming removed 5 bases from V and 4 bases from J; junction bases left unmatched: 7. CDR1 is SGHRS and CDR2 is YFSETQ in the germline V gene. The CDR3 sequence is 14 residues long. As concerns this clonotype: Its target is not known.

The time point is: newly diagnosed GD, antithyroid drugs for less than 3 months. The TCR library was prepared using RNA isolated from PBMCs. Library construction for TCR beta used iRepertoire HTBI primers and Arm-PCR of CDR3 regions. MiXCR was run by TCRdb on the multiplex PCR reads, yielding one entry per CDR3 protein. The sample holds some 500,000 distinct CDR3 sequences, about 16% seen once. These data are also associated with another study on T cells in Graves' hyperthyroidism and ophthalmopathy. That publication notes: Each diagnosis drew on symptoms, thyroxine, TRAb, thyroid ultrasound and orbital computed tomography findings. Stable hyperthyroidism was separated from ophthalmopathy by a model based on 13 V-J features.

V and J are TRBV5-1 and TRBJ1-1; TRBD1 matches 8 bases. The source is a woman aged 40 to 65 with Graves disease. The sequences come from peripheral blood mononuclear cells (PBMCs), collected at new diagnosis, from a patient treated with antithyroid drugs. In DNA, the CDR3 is TGCGCCAGCAGTTCAGCCCAGGGGGCCACTGAAGCTTTCTTT. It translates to CASSSAQGATEAFF.